These T cell receptor beta chains were read from a single sample in a study of blood T cell repertoires in COVID-19. The method was immunoSEQ multiplex PCR; TCRdb's version includes in-frame clones alone and lacks a portion of them. Of roughly 130,000 clones in the sample, around 83% were seen once. Sequencing input: peripheral blood. The source is a woman aged 45-59 years with acute or convalescent COVID-19. Both conserved end residues are part of each CDR3. The D gene is left open where the match is weak. The listing skips clone size in some rows; elsewhere it reads once, few, many or a size class.

CASSFSPETQYF	TGTGCCAGCAGCTTTAGTCCGGAGACCCAGTACTTC	.	.	TRBJ2-5	TRBV7-2	12
CASSKKTSVAGELFF	TGCGCCAGCAGCAAAAAGACTAGCGTGGCCGGGGAGCTGTTTTTT	TRBD2	medium-sized	TRBJ2-2	TRBV5-1	15
CASSLSGQGEAYEQYF	TGTGCCAGCAGCTTATCGGGACAGGGGGAAGCCTACGAGCAGTACTTC	TRBD1	few	TRBJ2-7	TRBV7-3	16
CASSLGTGDEQYF	TGCGCCAGCAGCTTGGGGACAGGGGACGAGCAGTACTTC	TRBD1	.	TRBJ2-7	TRBV5-1	13
CASSGGSGANVLTF	TGTGCCAGTAGCGGGGGGAGCGGGGCCAACGTCCTGACTTTC	TRBD2	.	TRBJ2-6	TRBV19	14
CASSAENHPNYGYTF	TGTGCCAGCAGCGCAGAAAACCACCCTAACTATGGCTACACCTTC	.	.	TRBJ1-2	TRBV9	15
CASSYSPGGLGNEQYF	TGTGCCAGCAGTTACTCGCCGGGGGGGCTAGGAAACGAGCAGTACTTC	TRBD2	.	TRBJ2-7	TRBV6-5	16
CATDGGAYNEQFF	TGTGCCACCGACGGGGGGGCCTACAATGAGCAGTTCTTC	TRBD2	.	TRBJ2-1	TRBV10-3	13
CASSQGGRGRGTGNTIYF	TGCGCCAGCAGCCAAGGAGGGAGGGGAAGAGGGACTGGAAACACCATATATTTT	.	few	TRBJ1-3	TRBV4-1	18
CASKFGQGANTGELFF	TGTGCCTCTAAATTTGGACAGGGTGCGAACACCGGGGAGCTGTTTTTT	TRBD1	.	TRBJ2-2	TRBV30	16
CASSEFSGHEAFF	TGTGCCAGCAGTGAATTCTCTGGGCATGAAGCTTTCTTT	.	once	TRBJ1-1	TRBV25-1	13
CASSPSRRASSYNEQFF	TGTGCCAGCAGTCCCTCCCGGCGGGCGAGCTCCTACAATGAGCAGTTCTTC	.	.	TRBJ2-1	TRBV6-6	17
CASSVGGGLREKLFF	TGCGCCAGCAGCGTCGGCGGGGGTTTAAGAGAAAAACTGTTTTTT	.	.	TRBJ1-4	TRBV5-1	15
CASSYRQGLSNQPQHF	TGTGCCAGCAGTTATAGGCAGGGGCTTAGCAATCAGCCCCAGCATTTT	.	.	TRBJ1-5	TRBV6-6	16
CASSWTSKTDTQYF	TGTGCCAGCAGCTGGACTAGCAAAACAGATACGCAGTATTTT	TRBD2	few	TRBJ2-3	TRBV11-3	14
CASSLDRYTDTQYF	TGCGCCAGCAGCTTGGACAGATACACAGATACGCAGTATTTT	.	few	TRBJ2-3	TRBV5-1	14
CASSSTRSAGQPQHF	TGTGCCAGCAGTTCGACAAGATCGGCGGGTCAGCCCCAGCATTTT	.	.	TRBJ1-5	TRBV27	15
CAWSVRVGTSTGELFF	TGTGCCTGGAGTGTACGAGTCGGGACTAGCACCGGGGAGCTGTTTTTT	TRBD2	few	TRBJ2-2	TRBV30	16